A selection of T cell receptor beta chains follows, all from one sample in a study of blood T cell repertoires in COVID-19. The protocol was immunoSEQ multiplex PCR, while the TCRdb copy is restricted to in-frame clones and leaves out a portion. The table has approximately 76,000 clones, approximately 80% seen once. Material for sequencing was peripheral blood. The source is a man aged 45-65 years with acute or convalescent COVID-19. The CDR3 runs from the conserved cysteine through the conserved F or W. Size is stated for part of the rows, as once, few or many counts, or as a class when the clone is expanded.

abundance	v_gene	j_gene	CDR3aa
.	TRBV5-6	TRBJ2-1	CASSLRHEQFF
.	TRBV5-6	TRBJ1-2	CASSKTGNYGYTF
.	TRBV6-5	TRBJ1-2	CASSYDRAAYGYTF
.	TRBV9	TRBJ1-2	CASSEAYYGYTF
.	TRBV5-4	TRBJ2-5	CASISGAGGQETQYF
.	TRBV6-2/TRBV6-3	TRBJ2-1	CASSPDRAAYNEQFF
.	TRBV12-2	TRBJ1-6	CASRQGHTNSPLHF
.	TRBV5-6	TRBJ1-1	CASRRTETEAFF
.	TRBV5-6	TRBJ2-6	CASSRILGTGANVLTF
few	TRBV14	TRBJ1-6	CASSPLSLREKNSPLHF
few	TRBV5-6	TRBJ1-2	CASSLGREVGGYTF
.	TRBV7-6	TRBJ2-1	CASGSTSASSYNEQFF
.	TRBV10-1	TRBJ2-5	CASSELAGGQETQYF
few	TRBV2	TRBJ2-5	CAGGTGQETQYF
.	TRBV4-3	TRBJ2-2	CASSQVQTSVTTGELFF
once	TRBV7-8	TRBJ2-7	CASTSGGGRRYEQYF
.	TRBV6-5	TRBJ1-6	CASSYQGIYNSPLHF
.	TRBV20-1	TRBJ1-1	CSRTVSTEAFF
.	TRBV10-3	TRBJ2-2	CAISDSGQGRVNTGELFF
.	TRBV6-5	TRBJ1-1	CASSSDRGSAFF
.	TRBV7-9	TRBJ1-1	CASSSKTLTTEAFF
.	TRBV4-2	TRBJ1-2	CASSQDRDRGPDGYTF
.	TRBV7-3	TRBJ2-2	CASSLRARGGGTGELFF
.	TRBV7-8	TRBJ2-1	CASSPYAAGGPTEQFF
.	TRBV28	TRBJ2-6	CAGGASGANVLTF
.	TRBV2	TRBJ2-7	CASSEGQDLEQYF
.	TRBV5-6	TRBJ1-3	CASSLYSKPSGNTIYF
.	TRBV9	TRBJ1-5	CASSVDGQGTQPQHF
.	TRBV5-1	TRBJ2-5	CASMTGQGRETQYF
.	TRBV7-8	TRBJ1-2	CASSLAAGTDGYTF
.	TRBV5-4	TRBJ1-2	CASSSDGNYGYTF
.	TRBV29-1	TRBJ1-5	CSVVENSNQPQHF
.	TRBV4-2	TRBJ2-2	CASSPGTVESGELFF
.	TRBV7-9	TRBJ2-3	CASSLTSGKTDTQYF
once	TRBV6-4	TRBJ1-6	CASSYSYNSPLHF
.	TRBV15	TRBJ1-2	CATSRDGQGNYGYTF